Detailed here is one T cell receptor (beta chain). Its target antigen remains unknown. No per-base quality is available; no much larger clone lies one base away. The library was prepared using PCR. Data came from an Illumina HiSeq 2500. TCR library preparation used molecular barcoding, with unique molecular identifiers applied to normalize quantification of the TCRbeta repertoire. TCRdb cleaned the public reads at Q25 with fastp, built clones with MiXCR and kept in-frame beta chains. Under each unique CDR3 protein, matching rows form one entry showing the most common genes and DNA. This sample lists 550,000 to 800,000 distinct CDR3 sequences; approximately 14% were detected once. Of the sample, 0.79% falls within the top ten clones. The treatment or condition label of this sample denotes: allogeneic hematopoietic cell transplantation with graft depleted of TCRalphabeta T cells and CD19 B cells. The children who served as transplant recipients had been given grafts of TCRalphabeta/CD19-depleted allogeneic hematopoietic cells.

This sample stems from a study of T-cell reconstitution after alpha-beta-depleted transplantation in children (dated by TCRdb to the mid-2010s). About the full investigation: The study quantitatively tracked T-cell immune reconstitution after TCRalphabeta/CD19-depleted allogeneic hematopoietic cell transplantation in children using TCR repertoire profiling.

V lost 3 bases and J lost 0 bases; the stretch between them is 13 bases long. CDR1 and CDR2, per the germline V gene (reference sequence), are DFQATT and SNEGSKA. The CDR3 sequence holds 15 residues, the cysteine and phenylalanine included. Here the CDR3 DNA is all that survives: 45 bases in frame from base 1. The investigation overall reported the following: In some patients, high TCRbeta diversity at day 60 was attributed to recipient T cells and intrathymic progenitors that had survived conditioning. The frequencies of hyperexpanded clones fell over the following months, and after one year, T-cell counts and TCRbeta diversity were mostly attributed to newly produced T cells. Apparently early alphabetaT-cell count recovery about two months after transplant reportedly relied on only several hundred rapidly expanded clones derived from non-depleted graft cells.

This receptor was identified in a girl aged 2 to 10 with congenital amegakaryocytic thrombocytopenia, due to receive a stem cell transplant. The sample was PBMCs, taken before TCRalphabeta/CD19-depleted stem cell transplant. The receptor chain draws on TRBV20-1 and TRBJ2-3; no D gene can be assigned with confidence. CDR3 sequence: CSARAAFTSTDTQYF. The DNA sequence reads TGCAGTGCTAGGGCTGCGTTTACTAGCACAGATACGCAGTATTTT.